This TCR beta chain was recovered during a study of T cells in Graves' hyperthyroidism and ophthalmopathy. RNA transcripts were the template for amplifying TCR beta CDR3 regions. HTBI primers were used for first-round RT-PCR of the TCR CDR3. TCRdb reprocessed the multiplex PCR reads with MiXCR, giving one entry per CDR3 protein. Among some 510,000 distinct CDR3 sequences listed, 40% to 55% were seen once. This clonotype was counted at least ten times. V gave up 0 bases and J gave up 3 bases; unmatched junction bases: 4. Germline lookup yields CDR1 SEHNR and CDR2 FQNEAQ (reference sequence). This CDR3 spans 15 amino acids. Recently diagnosed hyperthyroidism of less than 2 months' duration affected patients aged 18 to 65. Criteria for exclusion of patients were uncontrolled infection, other autoimmune disease, pregnancy or lactation. Diagnoses were established using clinical symptoms, serum thyroxine and TRAb, thyroid ultrasound and orbital computed tomography.

The material sequenced was peripheral blood or thyroid tissue (not recorded which). This chain connects TRBV7-9 to TRBJ1-2; TRBD1 agrees at 7 bases. The sequence was obtained from a woman under 30 with Graves' hyperthyroidism. The CDR3 sequence is CASSLAGGMDYGYTF. For the CDR3, the DNA is TGTGCCAGCAGCTTAGCAGGGGGCATGGACTATGGCTACACCTTC.